This entry lists 21 T cell receptor beta chains sequenced from one sample in a study of identical twins. TCRdb itself ran the 5' RACE reads through MiXCR, one entry per CDR3 protein. This sample has about 690,000 distinct CDR3 sequences, with 5.5% to 7.5% found just once. The material sequenced was naive T cells sorted from blood. These receptors came from a man younger than 35 in good health.

Turning to this clonotype: A junction boundary mismatches the germline segment, possibly from a read error. The gene calls are TRBV6-6 and TRBJ2-7; D possibly matches TRBD1 or TRBD2 (6 bases each). The CDR3 extends over 12 amino acids. CDR1 is MNHNY and CDR2 is SVGAGI in the germline V gene (reference sequence). The CDR3 DNA reads as TGTGCCAGCAGACAGGGACTCTCAGTATGGGACTTC. This codes for CASRQGLSVWDF.

This sequence joins TRBV18 and TRBJ2-7, with a tentative D call TRBD2 (6 bases). The CDR3 has 16 residues. Germline assignment: CDR1 KGHSH and CDR2 LQKENI. The V end lost 3 bases, the J end lost 3 bases, and 18 bases lay between the germline ends. The CDR3 DNA follows: TGTGCCAGCTCACCTTTGGGGGGACCAGCCGGCTACGAGCAGTACTTC. It yields the protein CASSPLGGPAGYEQYF.

The table lists this clonotype with many counts. The chain joins TRBV18 to TRBJ2-1; no clear D. The V gene's germline CDR1 is KGHSH and CDR2 LQKENI. V was pared by 2 bases and J by 6 bases, with 5 bases between. This CDR3 contains 12 residues. The CDR3 here is CASSPIRNEQFF. The CDR3 bases are TGTGCCAGCTCACCAATCCGCAATGAGCAGTTCTTC. The variable domain in full, completed from reference TRBV18 and TRBJ2-1, reads NAGVMQNPRHLVRRRGQEARLRCSPMKGHSHVYWYRQLPEEGLKFMVYLQKENIIDESGMPKERFSAEFPKEGPSILRIQQVVRGDSAAYFCASSPIRNEQFFGPGTRLTVL.

The CDR3 nucleotides are TGTGCCAGCAGCGTTTACGGATCTCCGAATAATTCACCCCTCCACTTT. This sequence encodes CASSVYGSPNNSPLHF. This sequence joins TRBV9 and TRBJ1-6; D unclear. Germline CDR1 SGDLS, CDR2 YYNGEE. V gave up 2 bases and J gave up 5 bases, with 14 bases separating them. This CDR3 is 16 amino acids long.

Only a few counts were recorded for this clonotype. J is TRBJ2-3 and V is TRBV20-1; 10 bases agree with TRBD2. There are 16 residues in the CDR3. Unmatched junction bases numbered 9, after V lost 5 bases and J lost 1 base. The V gene's germline CDR1 is DFQATT and CDR2 SNEGSKA (reference sequence). This CDR3 reads CSAPALAGARTDTQYF. Written as DNA, the CDR3 is TGCAGTGCTCCAGCTCTAGCGGGGGCTCGCACAGATACGCAGTATTTT.

The chain carries TRBV7-9 and TRBJ2-3; 8 bases agree with TRBD1. Germline CDR1 is SEHNR and CDR2 is FQNEAQ (reference sequence). V trimming: 7 bases; J trimming: 6 bases; junction bases outside the gene matches: 9. The length of the CDR3 is 14 residues. The CDR3 spells CASNPRTGTDTQYF. The CDR3, as DNA: TGTGCCAGCAACCCAAGGACAGGGACGGATACGCAGTATTTT.

This clonotype was detected ten times or more. The chain has TRBV10-3 and TRBJ2-7, with TRBD1 identical over 8 bases. The length of the CDR3 is 12 residues. Unmatched junction bases numbered 4, after V lost 6 bases and J lost 6 bases. Germline assignment: CDR1 ENHRY and CDR2 SYGVKD. The CDR3 here is CAISQTGAEQYF. CDR3 nucleotide sequence: TGTGCCATCAGCCAGACAGGGGCCGAGCAGTACTTC.

The V call is TRBV5-1, the J call TRBJ2-7, with D tentatively TRBD2 (6 bases). In germline, CDR1 is SGHRS, CDR2 YFSETQ. V lost 0 bases, J lost 0 bases, and 16 bases lay in between. This CDR3 region has 17 residues. CDR3 region: CASSLEGEVSYSYEQYF. CDR3 nucleotides: TGCGCCAGCAGCTTGGAAGGGGAGGTGAGTTACTCCTACGAGCAGTACTTC.

A few counts support this clonotype. This chain connects TRBV30 to TRBJ1-1; no definite D call. V gave up 3 bases and J gave up 2 bases, with 7 bases separating them. The CDR3 totals 12 residues. The germline gives CDR1 GTSNPN, CDR2 SVGIG (reference sequence). As DNA, the CDR3 is TGTGCCTGGAGCGAAATAAACACTGAAGCTTTCTTT. Protein: CAWSEINTEAFF.

This clonotype was found a few times. The chain recombines TRBV20-1 with TRBJ2-3; 7 bases line up with TRBD1. Germline CDR1 DFQATT, CDR2 SNEGSKA (reference sequence). Trimming took 5 bases from V and 4 from J; bases not matched to a gene: 3. The CDR3 consists of 12 residues. This chain's CDR3 is CSADRVADTQYF. The CDR3, as DNA: TGCAGTGCTGACAGGGTCGCAGATACGCAGTATTTT.

This clonotype appeared a few times. V is TRBV6-1 and J is TRBJ2-7; D is uncertain. This CDR3 is built from 11 residues. Germline values: CDR1 MNHNS, CDR2 SASEGT. CDR3 amino acids: CAAGPTYEQYF. As DNA, the CDR3 is TGTGCTGCCGGGCCAACCTACGAGCAGTACTTC.

The rearrangement joins TRBV3-1 to TRBJ1-1; maybe TRBD1 (5 bases). This CDR3 contains 15 residues. Germline V gene lookup returns CDR1 LGHDT and CDR2 YNNKEL (reference sequence). With 1 base removed from V and 1 base from J, the gap between germline ends came to 10 bases. The CDR3 DNA sequence: TGTGCCAGCAGCCAAGGACAGCAGCCGAACACTGAAGCTTTCTTT. Translating gives CASSQGQQPNTEAFF.

This clonotype was counted a few times. The chain carries TRBV24-1 and TRBJ2-1, with D perhaps matching TRBD2 (6 bases). With 5 bases removed from V and 1 base from J, the gap between germline ends came to 8 bases. CDR3 length: 14 residues. Looked up from germline, CDR1 is KGHDR and CDR2 is SFDVKD. The CDR3 sequence: CATSAAGSYNEQFF. In DNA, the CDR3 is TGTGCCACCAGTGCTGCGGGATCCTACAATGAGCAGTTCTTC.

This clonotype was counted many times. The rearrangement links TRBV27 to TRBJ2-1, with 8 bases lining up with TRBD2. The germline CDR1 and CDR2 sequences are MNHEY and SMNVEV (reference sequence). V lost 7 bases and J lost 4; bases outside the gene matches: 21. The CDR3 has 19 amino acids. Here the CDR3 reads CASKRGMGQASGYYNEQFF. The CDR3 DNA follows: TGTGCCAGCAAGAGGGGAATGGGTCAGGCTAGCGGGTATTACAATGAGCAGTTCTTC.

Here the CDR3 reads CASSQDWNEQFF. CDR3 nucleotide sequence: TGCGCCAGCAGCCAAGATTGGAATGAGCAGTTCTTC. J is TRBJ2-1 and V is TRBV4-1, with D hard to call. The germline CDR1 and CDR2 sequences are MGHRA and YSYEKL. V lost 0 bases and J lost 7, with 4 bases in between. There are 12 residues in the CDR3.

This clonotype appeared many times. The genes are TRBV12-3 or TRBV12-4 and TRBJ2-2, with D unresolved. The CDR3 covers 16 residues. V was clipped by 8 bases and J by 1 base, with 17 bases between them. CDR3 sequence: CASSSRPLLNTGELFF. As DNA, the CDR3 is TGTGCCAGCTCATCCCGGCCCTTACTGAACACCGGGGAGCTGTTTTTT.

At least ten counts were recorded for this clonotype. The chain has TRBV11-2 and TRBJ2-7; 8 bases line up with TRBD1. This CDR3 region has 14 residues. Trimming cost V 5 bases and J 2 bases; bases outside gene matches: 5. CDR1 is SGHAT, CDR2 FQNNGV, per germline. The CDR3 sequence: CASSPGTGPYEQYV. For the CDR3, the DNA is TGTGCCAGCAGCCCGGGGACAGGTCCCTACGAGCAGTACGTC.

The chain uses TRBV29-1 and TRBJ2-2; a possible D gene is TRBD2 (5 bases). The V gene lost 5 bases and the J gene lost 1 base, with 8 bases spanning the gap. CDR3 length: 13 residues. From germline, CDR1 is SQVTM and CDR2 ANQGSEA. CDR3 bases: TGCAGCGTTTGCCGGGAGAACACCGGGGAGCTGTTTTTT. It yields the protein CSVCRENTGELFF.

This clonotype was observed a handful of times. The chain employs TRBV5-1 and TRBJ2-5, with D possibly matching TRBD1 (7 bases). CDR1 and CDR2 (germline): SGHRS, YFSETQ. V lost 4 bases to trimming and J lost 2 bases, with 12 bases between them. This CDR3 contains 14 residues. Here the CDR3 reads CASSGGTAQETQYF. CDR3 nucleotide sequence: TGCGCCAGCAGCGGGGGGACAGCGCAAGAGACCCAGTACTTC.

The rearrangement joins TRBV19 to TRBJ1-1; TRBD1 agrees at 12 bases. There are 15 residues in the CDR3. CDR1 LNHDA and CDR2 SQIVND come from the germline V gene (reference sequence). The V and J ends lost 6 bases and 4 bases, in that order; junction bases with no gene match: 6. CDR3 sequence (DNA): TGTGCCAGTAGCCCGGGACAGGGGGCGCGCACTGAAGCTTTCTTT. This sequence encodes CASSPGQGARTEAFF.

This clonotype was detected ten times or more. The CDR3 spells CSVGGGPDTQYF. Written as DNA, the CDR3 is TGCAGCGTTGGAGGGGGCCCAGATACGCAGTATTTT. The chain is built from TRBV29-1 and TRBJ2-3; TRBD1 matches at 7 bases. This CDR3 contains 12 residues. Germline values: CDR1 SQVTM, CDR2 ANQGSEA. V trimming: 4 bases; J trimming: 4 bases; junction bases outside the gene matches: 2.